This TCR beta chain was documented in a study of cytotoxic CD8 clonotypes in ibrutinib-treated CLL. Study-level information: Enrolment comprised roughly 11 relapsed/refractory and over 14 treatment-naive patients; around 18 were IGHV unmutated.

The study's findings and limits: Private clonotypes, not public ones, expanded at ibrutinib response.

T cells were sequenced at a targeted depth of 1 in 200,000 to 1 in 1 million. Repertoires were generated with immunoSEQ multiplex PCR, while TCRdb's copy carries only in-frame clones and drops some. The sample has about 50,000 clones; less than 85% are singletons. Per the germline V gene, CDR1 is LNHDA and CDR2 is SQIVND (reference sequence). CDR3 length: 12 residues. V was cut by 3 bases and J by 10 bases, with 10 bases left in between. Regarding this clone: Its specificity is not known.

This chain joins TRBV19 and TRBJ2-1, with a tentative D call TRBD1 (6 bases). The clonotype comes from a human donor with chronic lymphocytic leukemia. Sequencing was performed on PBMCs, taken after 24 months of ibrutinib treatment. CDR3 bases: TGTGCCAGTAGTATGGCGACAGGAGAGCAGTTCTTC. It codes for CASSMATGEQFF.